The rows below give T cell receptor beta chains drawn from one sample of a study of shared clonotypes between healthy human individuals. Sequencing was performed with immunoSEQ multiplex PCR; in TCRdb, only in-frame clones are kept and a portion is missing. The profile shows 2 million to 3 million clones, over 85% of them singletons. The sequencing sample was made of naive CD4+ T cells from PBMCs. All receptors derive from a man in his late teens or twenties in good health. Some clones in this sample may be carry-over from other donors' samples. The CDR3 runs from the conserved cysteine through the conserved F or W. Each record gives: clone size, D gene, V gene, J gene, CDR3 protein, CDR3 DNA. The D gene is left open where the match is weak. Some rows mark clone size as missing; the rest say once, few, many or name a class of expanded clone.

>-|TRBD2|TRBV7-3|TRBJ2-1
CASSLRGSSYNEQFF
TGTGCCAGCAGCTTGCGGGGGAGCTCCTACAATGAGCAGTTCTTC
>-|TRBD1|TRBV5-1|TRBJ2-7
CARPARGPHLYEQYF
TGCGCCAGACCAGCCAGGGGGCCTCACCTTTACGAGCAGTACTTC
>-|TRBD1|TRBV5-1|TRBJ1-2
CASSLGQGSYGYTF
TGCGCCAGCAGCTTGGGACAGGGCTCCTATGGCTACACCTTC
>-|TRBD1|TRBV4-2|TRBJ1-1
CASSREENRGYWNTEAFF
TGTGCCAGCAGCCGGGAGGAAAACAGGGGTTATTGGAACACTGAAGCTTTCTTT
>-|-|TRBV28|TRBJ1-3
CASSPAGTAGNTIYF
TGTGCCAGCAGCCCCGCCGGGACGGCTGGAAACACCATATATTTT
>few|-|TRBV11-2|TRBJ2-4
CASSLEVIPRSKNIQYF
TGTGCCAGCAGCTTAGAGGTCATCCCAAGGTCCAAAAACATTCAGTACTTC
>-|-|TRBV5-4|TRBJ1-2
CASSLGYPNYGYTF
TGTGCCAGCAGCTTGGGATACCCTAACTATGGCTACACCTTC
>-|-|TRBV7-6|TRBJ2-2
CASSLFGAANTGELFF
TGTGCCAGCAGCCTATTCGGGGCAGCGAACACCGGGGAGCTGTTTTTT
>-|-|TRBV30|TRBJ2-5
CAWSHGAGETQYF
TGTGCCTGGAGTCACGGGGCGGGTGAGACCCAGTACTTC
>-|-|TRBV21-1|TRBJ2-7
CASRIRVPTVYEQYF
TGTGCCAGCAGGATAAGGGTCCCGACAGTCTACGAGCAGTACTTC
>-|-|TRBV18|TRBJ1-3
CASSPSGNTIYF
TGTGCCAGCTCACCATCGGGGAACACCATATATTTT
>-|TRBD1|TRBV11-2|TRBJ2-2
CASSLVGQGDAGELFF
TGTGCCAGCAGCTTAGTGGGACAGGGGGATGCCGGGGAGCTGTTTTTT
>-|-|TRBV5-6|TRBJ2-7
CASSLDRYEQYF
TGTGCCAGCAGCCTGGACAGATACGAGCAGTACTTC
>-|TRBD2|TRBV7-9|TRBJ2-1
CASSLDLAGEGNEQFF
TGTGCCAGCAGCTTAGACCTAGCGGGAGAGGGCAATGAGCAGTTCTTC
>-|-|TRBV6-1|TRBJ1-3
CASRGSVGNTIYF
TGTGCCAGCAGGGGGAGCGTCGGAAACACCATATATTTT
>-|TRBD2|TRBV28|TRBJ2-7
CASMTGAGAREQYF
TGTGCCAGCATGACGGGCGCGGGAGCTCGCGAGCAGTACTTC
>-|-|TRBV7-9|TRBJ1-2
CASSLSRFPDNYGYTF
TGTGCCAGCAGCTTATCGCGGTTTCCTGACAACTATGGCTACACCTTC
>-|TRBD1|TRBV9|TRBJ2-7
CASSPRQGTEQYF
TGTGCCAGCAGCCCGCGACAGGGAACCGAGCAGTACTTC
>-|-|TRBV7-6|TRBJ2-2
CASSLSLRERGTGELFF
TGTGCCAGCAGCCTTTCGCTACGGGAGAGAGGCACCGGGGAGCTGTTTTTT
>-|-|TRBV4-3|TRBJ1-4
CASSQDFGRVEEKLFF
TGCGCCAGCAGCCAAGATTTCGGGAGGGTTGAAGAAAAACTGTTTTTT
>-|TRBD2|TRBV30|TRBJ2-1
CASATSIVDNEQFF
TGTGCCTCAGCGACTAGCATAGTTGACAATGAGCAGTTCTTC
>-|TRBD2|TRBV5-1|TRBJ2-1
CASSFLAGGPYNEQFF
TGCGCCAGCAGCTTCCTAGCGGGAGGGCCTTACAATGAGCAGTTCTTC
>-|TRBD1|TRBV27|TRBJ1-2
CASSPGGARDYGYTF
TGTGCCAGCAGCCCAGGGGGGGCGCGGGACTATGGCTACACCTTC
>-|-|TRBV5-4|TRBJ2-4
CASSFSLAKNIQYF
TGTGCCAGCAGCTTTTCTCTAGCCAAAAACATTCAGTACTTC
>once|TRBD1|TRBV28|TRBJ1-5
CASSIRQGLESNQPQHF
TGTGCCAGCAGTATAAGACAGGGGTTGGAGAGCAATCAGCCCCAGCATTTT
>-|-|TRBV7-2|TRBJ2-5
CASSLAGGQGREETQYF
TGTGCCAGCAGCTTAGCGGGGGGGCAGGGGCGCGAAGAGACCCAGTACTTC
>few|-|TRBV28|TRBJ1-1
CASSLQNTEAFF
TGTGCCAGCAGTTTGCAGAACACTGAAGCTTTCTTT
>-|-|TRBV6-4|TRBJ2-3
CASSWGRSGFGYF
TGTGCCAGCAGTTGGGGGCGGAGCGGCTTCGGGTATTTT
>-|-|TRBV5-1|TRBJ1-4
CASSLASRADEKLFF
TGCGCCAGCAGCTTGGCCAGCAGGGCGGATGAAAAACTGTTTTTT
>-|-|TRBV19|TRBJ2-5
CASSMQAYQETQYF
TGTGCCAGTAGTATGCAGGCGTACCAAGAGACCCAGTACTTC
>-|-|TRBV27|TRBJ2-2
CATSVGNTGELFF
TGTGCCACGTCGGTAGGGAACACCGGGGAGCTGTTTTTT
>once|-|TRBV5-4|TRBJ2-5
CASSLIRTIQETQYF
TGTGCCAGCAGCTTGATACGGACAATCCAAGAGACCCAGTACTTC
>-|-|TRBV27|TRBJ1-1
CASSTVRGEIKAFF
TGTGCCAGCAGCACAGTCAGGGGAGAGATTAAAGCTTTCTTT
>-|-|TRBV18|TRBJ2-2
CASSPSRDTGELFF
TGTGCCAGCTCACCTTCACGGGACACCGGGGAGCTGTTTTTT
>-|-|TRBV5-1|TRBJ2-5
CASSLTAAQETQYF
TGCGCCAGCAGCTTGACGGCCGCCCAAGAGACCCAGTACTTC
>-|TRBD2|TRBV7-9|TRBJ2-3
CASSLAGLAGGDTQYF
TGTGCCAGCAGCTTAGCGGGGTTAGCGGGTGGAGATACGCAGTATTTT
>-|TRBD2|TRBV5-3|TRBJ2-2
CAQEFGRSTGELFF
TGTGCCCAAGAATTCGGGAGGAGCACCGGGGAGCTGTTTTTT
>-|-|TRBV7-3|TRBJ1-2
CASSSQQGIGYGYTF
TGTGCCAGCAGCTCCCAACAGGGAATTGGCTATGGCTACACCTTC
>-|TRBD1|TRBV9|TRBJ2-7
CASSVGQGFYEQYF
TGTGCCAGCAGCGTAGGACAGGGATTCTACGAGCAGTACTTC
>-|TRBD2|TRBV7-6|TRBJ2-4
CASSLGARGDIQYF
TGTGCCAGCAGCTTAGGTGCACGGGGGGACATTCAGTACTTC
>-|-|TRBV11-3|TRBJ2-7
CASSLSTHYEQYF
TGTGCCAGCAGCTTAAGCACTCACTACGAGCAGTACTTC